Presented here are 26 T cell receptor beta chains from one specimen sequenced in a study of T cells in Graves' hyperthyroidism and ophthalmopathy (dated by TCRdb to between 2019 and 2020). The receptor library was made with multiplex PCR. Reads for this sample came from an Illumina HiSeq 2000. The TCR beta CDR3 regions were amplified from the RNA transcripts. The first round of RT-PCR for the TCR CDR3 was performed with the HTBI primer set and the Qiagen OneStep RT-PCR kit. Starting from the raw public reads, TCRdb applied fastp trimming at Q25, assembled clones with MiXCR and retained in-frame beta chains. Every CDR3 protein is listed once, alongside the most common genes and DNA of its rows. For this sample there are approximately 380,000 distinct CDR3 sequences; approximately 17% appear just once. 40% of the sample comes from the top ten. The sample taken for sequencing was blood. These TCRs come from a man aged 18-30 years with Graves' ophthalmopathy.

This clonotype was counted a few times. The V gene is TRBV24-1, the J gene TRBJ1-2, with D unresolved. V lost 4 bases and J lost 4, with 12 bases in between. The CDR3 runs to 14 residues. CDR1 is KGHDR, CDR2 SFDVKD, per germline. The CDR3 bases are TGTGCCACCAGTGACCCGGCTGTTTCCTATGGCTACACCTTC. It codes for CATSDPAVSYGYTF.

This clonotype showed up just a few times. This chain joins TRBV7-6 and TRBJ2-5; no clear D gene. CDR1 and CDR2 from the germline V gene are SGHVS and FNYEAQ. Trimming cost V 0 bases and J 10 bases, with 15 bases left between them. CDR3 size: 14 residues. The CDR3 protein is CASSLAAPLRNQYF. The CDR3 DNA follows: TGTGCCAGCAGCTTAGCGGCACCCCTCCGGAACCAGTACTTC.

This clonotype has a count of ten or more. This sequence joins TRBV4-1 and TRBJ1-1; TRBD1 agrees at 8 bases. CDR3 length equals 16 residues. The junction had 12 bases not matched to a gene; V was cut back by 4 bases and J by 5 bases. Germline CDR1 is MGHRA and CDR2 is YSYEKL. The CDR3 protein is CASSRTGGGAWTEAFF. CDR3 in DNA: TGCGCCAGCAGCCGCACAGGGGGGGGTGCTTGGACTGAAGCTTTCTTT.

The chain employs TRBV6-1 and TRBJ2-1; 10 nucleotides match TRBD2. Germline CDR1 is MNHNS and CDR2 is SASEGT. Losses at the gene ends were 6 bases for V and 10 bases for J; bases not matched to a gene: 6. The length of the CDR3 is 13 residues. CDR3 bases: TGTGCCAGCAGATTTCTAGCGGGGGACGAGCAGTTCTTC. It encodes CASRFLAGDEQFF.

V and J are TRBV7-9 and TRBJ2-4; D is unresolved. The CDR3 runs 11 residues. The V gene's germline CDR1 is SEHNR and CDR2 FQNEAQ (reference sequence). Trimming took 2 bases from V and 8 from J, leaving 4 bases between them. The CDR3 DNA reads TGTGCCAGCAGCTTATCTCACATTCAGTACTTC. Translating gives CASSLSHIQYF.

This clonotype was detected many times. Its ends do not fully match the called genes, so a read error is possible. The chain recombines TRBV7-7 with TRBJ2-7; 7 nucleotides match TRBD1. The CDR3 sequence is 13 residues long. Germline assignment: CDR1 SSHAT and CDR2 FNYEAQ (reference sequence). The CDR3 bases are TGTGCTAGCAGCACCGGGACAGCTTACGAGCAGTACTTC. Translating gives CASSTGTAYEQYF.

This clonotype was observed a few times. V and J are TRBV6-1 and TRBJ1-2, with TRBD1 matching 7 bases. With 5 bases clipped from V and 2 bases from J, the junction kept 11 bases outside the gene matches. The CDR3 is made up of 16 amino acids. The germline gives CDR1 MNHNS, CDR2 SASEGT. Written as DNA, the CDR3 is TGTGCCAGCAGTTCCCCCGACAGGGATCAGAACTATGGCTACACCTTC. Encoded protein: CASSSPDRDQNYGYTF.

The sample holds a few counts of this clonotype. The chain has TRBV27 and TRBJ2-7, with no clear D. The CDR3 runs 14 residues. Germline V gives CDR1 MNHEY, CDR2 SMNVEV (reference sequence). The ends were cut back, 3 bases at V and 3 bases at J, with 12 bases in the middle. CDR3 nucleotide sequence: TGTGCCAGCAGTTTGGGCAGACCCATCTACGAGCAGTACTTC. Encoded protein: CASSLGRPIYEQYF.

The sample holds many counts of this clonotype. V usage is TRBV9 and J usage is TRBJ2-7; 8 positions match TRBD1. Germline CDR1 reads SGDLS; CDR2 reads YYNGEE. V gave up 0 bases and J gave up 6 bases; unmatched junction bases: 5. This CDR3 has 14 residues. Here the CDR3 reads CASSVDSDRVEQYF. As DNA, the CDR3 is TGTGCCAGCAGCGTAGATTCGGACAGGGTCGAGCAGTACTTC.

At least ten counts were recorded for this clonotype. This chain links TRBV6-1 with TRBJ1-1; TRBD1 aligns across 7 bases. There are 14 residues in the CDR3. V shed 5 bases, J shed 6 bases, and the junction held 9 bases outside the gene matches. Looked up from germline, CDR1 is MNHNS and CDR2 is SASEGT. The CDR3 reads CASSLTGVRAEAFF. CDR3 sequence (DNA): TGTGCCAGCAGTCTTACAGGGGTAAGAGCTGAAGCTTTCTTT.

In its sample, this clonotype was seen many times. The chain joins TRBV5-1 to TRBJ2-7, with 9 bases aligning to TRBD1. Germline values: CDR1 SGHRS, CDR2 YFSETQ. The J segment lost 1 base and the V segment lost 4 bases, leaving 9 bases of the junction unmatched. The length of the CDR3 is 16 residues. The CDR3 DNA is TGCGCCAGCAGCGTCCTCCCGGGACAGGGTTCCTACGAGCAGTACTTC. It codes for CASSVLPGQGSYEQYF.

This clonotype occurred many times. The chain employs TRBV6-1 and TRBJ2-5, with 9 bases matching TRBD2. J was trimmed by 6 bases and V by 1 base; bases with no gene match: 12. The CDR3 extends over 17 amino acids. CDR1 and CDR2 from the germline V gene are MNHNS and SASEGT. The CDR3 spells CASSEEAAGGPRKTQYF. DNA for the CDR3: TGTGCCAGCAGTGAAGAGGCGGCGGGGGGGCCGAGAAAGACCCAGTACTTC.

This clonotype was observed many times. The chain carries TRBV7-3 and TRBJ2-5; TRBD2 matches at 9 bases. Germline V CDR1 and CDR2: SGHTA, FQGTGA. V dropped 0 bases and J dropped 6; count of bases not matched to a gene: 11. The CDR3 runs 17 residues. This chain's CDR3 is CASSLTVAAGGTQTQYF. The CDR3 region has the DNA TGTGCCAGCAGCTTAACGGTCGCCGCGGGGGGGACCCAGACCCAGTACTTC.

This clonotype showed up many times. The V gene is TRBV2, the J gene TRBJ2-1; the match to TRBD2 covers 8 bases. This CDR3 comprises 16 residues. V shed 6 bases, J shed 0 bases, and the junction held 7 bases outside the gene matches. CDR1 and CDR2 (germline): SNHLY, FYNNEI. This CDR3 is CASRGLAATSYNEQFF. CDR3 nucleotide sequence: TGTGCCAGCAGAGGACTAGCTGCAACCTCCTACAATGAGCAGTTCTTC.

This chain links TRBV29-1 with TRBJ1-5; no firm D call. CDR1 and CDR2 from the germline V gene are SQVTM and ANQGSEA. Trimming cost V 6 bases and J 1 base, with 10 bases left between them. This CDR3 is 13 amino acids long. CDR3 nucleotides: TGCAGCGTGAGTTTGGGGAGCAATCAGCCCCAGCATTTT. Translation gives CSVSLGSNQPQHF.

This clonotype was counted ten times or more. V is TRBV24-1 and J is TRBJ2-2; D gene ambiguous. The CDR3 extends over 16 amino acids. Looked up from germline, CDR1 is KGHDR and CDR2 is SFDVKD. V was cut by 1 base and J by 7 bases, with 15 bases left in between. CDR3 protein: CATSDFGEQSGGELFF. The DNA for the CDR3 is TGTGCCACCAGTGATTTTGGGGAACAGTCAGGCGGGGAGCTGTTTTTT.

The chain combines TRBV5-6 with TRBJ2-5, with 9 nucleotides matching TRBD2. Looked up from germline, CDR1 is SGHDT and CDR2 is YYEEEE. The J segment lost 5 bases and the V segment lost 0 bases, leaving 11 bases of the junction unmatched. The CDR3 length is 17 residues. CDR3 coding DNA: TGTGCCAGCAGCTTGGTGGCGGGGGGGCCCATGGAGGAGACCCAGTACTTC. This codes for CASSLVAGGPMEETQYF.

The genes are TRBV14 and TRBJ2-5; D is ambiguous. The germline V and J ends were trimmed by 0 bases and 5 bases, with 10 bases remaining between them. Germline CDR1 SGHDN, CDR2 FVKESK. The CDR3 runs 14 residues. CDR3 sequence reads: CASSQDGLGETQYF. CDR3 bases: TGTGCCAGCAGCCAAGATGGGTTGGGGGAGACCCAGTACTTC.

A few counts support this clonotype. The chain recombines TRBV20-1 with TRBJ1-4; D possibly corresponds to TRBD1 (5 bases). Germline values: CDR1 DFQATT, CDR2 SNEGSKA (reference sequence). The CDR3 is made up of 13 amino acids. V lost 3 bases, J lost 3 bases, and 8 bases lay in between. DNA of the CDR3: TGCAGTGCTAGGCGAGGGGCTAATGAAAAACTGTTTTTT. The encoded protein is CSARRGANEKLFF.

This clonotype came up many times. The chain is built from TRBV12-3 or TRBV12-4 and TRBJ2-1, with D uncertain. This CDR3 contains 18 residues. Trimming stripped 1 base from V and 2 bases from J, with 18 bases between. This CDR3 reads CASSLGYDSRVAYNEQFF. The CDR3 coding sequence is TGTGCCAGCAGTTTAGGCTATGACTCAAGGGTCGCCTACAATGAGCAGTTCTTC.

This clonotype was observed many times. The CDR3: CASSSLGQGAIAFF. In DNA, the CDR3 is TGTGCCAGCAGCTCCCTCGGACAGGGGGCGATTGCTTTCTTT. The chain joins TRBV11-2 to TRBJ1-1, with TRBD1 identical over 11 bases. The CDR3 sequence is 14 residues long. The germline V gene encodes CDR1 SGHAT and CDR2 FQNNGV. Trimming removed 4 bases from V and 11 bases from J; junction bases left unmatched: 9.

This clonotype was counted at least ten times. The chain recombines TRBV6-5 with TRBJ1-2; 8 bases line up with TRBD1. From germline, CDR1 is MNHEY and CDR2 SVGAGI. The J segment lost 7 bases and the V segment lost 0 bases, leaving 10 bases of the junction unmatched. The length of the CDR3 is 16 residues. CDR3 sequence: CASSYSNRQGRGGYTF. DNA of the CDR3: TGTGCCAGCAGTTACTCGAATCGACAGGGGCGTGGTGGCTACACCTTC.

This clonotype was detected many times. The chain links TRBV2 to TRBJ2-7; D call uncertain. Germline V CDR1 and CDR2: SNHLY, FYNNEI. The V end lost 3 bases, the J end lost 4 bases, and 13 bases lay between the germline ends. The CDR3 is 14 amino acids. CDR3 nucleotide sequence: TGTGCCAGCAGTGACAACCTTGGGCGATACGAGCAGTACTTC. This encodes CASSDNLGRYEQYF.

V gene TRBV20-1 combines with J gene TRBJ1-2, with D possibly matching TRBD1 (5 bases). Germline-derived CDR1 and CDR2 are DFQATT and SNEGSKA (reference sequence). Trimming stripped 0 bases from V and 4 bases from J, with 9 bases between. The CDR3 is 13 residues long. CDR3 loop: CSARDRDGYGYTF. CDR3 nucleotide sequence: TGCAGTGCTAGAGACAGGGATGGCTATGGCTACACCTTC.

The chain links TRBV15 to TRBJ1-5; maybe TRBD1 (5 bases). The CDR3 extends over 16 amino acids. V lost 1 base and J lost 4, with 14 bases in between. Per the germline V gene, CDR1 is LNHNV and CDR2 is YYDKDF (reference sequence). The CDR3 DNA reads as TGTGCCACCAGCAGAGGGGGGGGACCTGGGAATCAGCCCCAGCATTTT. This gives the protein CATSRGGGPGNQPQHF.

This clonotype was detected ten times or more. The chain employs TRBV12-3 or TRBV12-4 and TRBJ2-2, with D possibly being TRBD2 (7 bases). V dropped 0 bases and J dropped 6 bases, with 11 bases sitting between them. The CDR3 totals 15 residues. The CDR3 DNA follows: TGTGCCAGCAGTTTAGCGGGGGGGCCTGCCGGGGAGCTGTTTTTT. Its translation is CASSLAGGPAGELFF.